This TCR beta chain was captured in a study of cytomegalovirus exposure and HLA in healthy donors. Study observations and caveats: CMV serostatus stood as the only immune exposure information on hand. The study listed some 160 cytomegalovirus-associated TCR beta chains.

This clone appeared once. Its matching antigen is unknown. A multiplex PCR was run with 60 Vbeta primers and 13 Jbeta primers. In the original workflow: There were 70 million to 95 million unique TCR beta chains by a later count, and approximately 11 million of them were shared. TCRdb's copy holds only in-frame clones and misses some; the assay was immunoSEQ multiplex PCR. D and trimming come from the DNA, and the V and J calls and clone size come from that table. The sample carries 210,000 or so clones, about 89% recorded once. The sequence derives from a woman aged 18-29 years in good health and CMV-seronegative. Sequenced sample: PBMCs.

Written as DNA, the CDR3 is TGTGCCAGCAGCATTGACAGGGGAGGAAATCAGCCCCAGCATTTT. Its protein is CASSIDRGGNQPQHF. The gene calls are TRBV5-4 and TRBJ1-5, with 8 bases that match TRBD1. Losses at the gene ends were 4 bases for V and 4 bases for J; bases not matched to a gene: 7. The CDR3 is made up of 15 amino acids. Germline V gene lookup returns CDR1 SGHNT and CDR2 YYREEE (reference sequence).